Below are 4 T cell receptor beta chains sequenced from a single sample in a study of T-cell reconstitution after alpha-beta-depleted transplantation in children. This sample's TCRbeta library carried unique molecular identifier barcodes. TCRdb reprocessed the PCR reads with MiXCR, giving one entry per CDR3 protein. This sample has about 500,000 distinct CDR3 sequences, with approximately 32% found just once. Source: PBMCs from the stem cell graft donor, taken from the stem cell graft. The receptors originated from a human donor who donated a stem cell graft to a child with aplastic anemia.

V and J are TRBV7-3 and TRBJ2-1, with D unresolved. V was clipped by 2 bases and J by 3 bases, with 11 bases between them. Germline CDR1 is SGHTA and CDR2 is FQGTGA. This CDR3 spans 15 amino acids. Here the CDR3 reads CASSLYSGDYNEQFF. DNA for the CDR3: TGTGCCAGCAGCTTATATTCAGGCGACTACAATGAGCAGTTCTTC.

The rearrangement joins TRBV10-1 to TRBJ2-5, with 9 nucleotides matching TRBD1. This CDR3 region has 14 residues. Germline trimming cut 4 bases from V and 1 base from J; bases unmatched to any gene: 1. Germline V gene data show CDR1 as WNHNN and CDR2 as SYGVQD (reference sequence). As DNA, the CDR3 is TGCGCCAGCAGTGCGGGACAGGGCCAAGAGACCCAGTACTTC. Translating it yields CASSAGQGQETQYF.

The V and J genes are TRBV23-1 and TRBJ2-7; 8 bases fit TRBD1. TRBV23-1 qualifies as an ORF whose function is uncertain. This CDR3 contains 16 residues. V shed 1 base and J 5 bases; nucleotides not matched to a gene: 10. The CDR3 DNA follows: TGCGCCAGCAGTCAATGCTCCCGGACAGGGTGGGACGAGCAGTACTTC. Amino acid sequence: CASSQCSRTGWDEQYF.

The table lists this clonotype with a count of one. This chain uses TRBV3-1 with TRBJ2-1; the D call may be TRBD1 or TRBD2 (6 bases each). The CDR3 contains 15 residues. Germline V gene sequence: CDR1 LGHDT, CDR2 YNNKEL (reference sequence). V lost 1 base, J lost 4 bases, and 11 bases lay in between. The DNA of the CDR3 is TGTGCCAGCAGCCAAGGGAGGGGGACATACAATGAGCAGTTCTTC. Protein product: CASSQGRGTYNEQFF.